Reported below is one TCR beta chain. The sample belongs to a study of T cell clones after liver transplantation. Study overall: Tolerant meant at least one year fully off immunosuppression without liver enzymes above twice normal.

The germline V gene has CDR1 SGHAT and CDR2 FQNNGV. The CDR3 spans 15 residues. With 8 bases removed from V and 4 bases from J, the gap between germline ends came to 17 bases. The data were produced by immunoSEQ multiplex PCR, yet TCRdb's version contains in-frame clones alone and is incomplete. The data contain 50,000 to 60,000 clones, 70% of them singletons. This clonotype was obtained from a human patient who received a liver transplant. Some T cells may be graft donor cells. The chain uses TRBV11-2 and TRBJ2-2, with D possibly TRBD2 on 6 matching bases. Material: CD4+ T cells from blood, obtained at the approximately 15-month timepoint. The CDR3 loop is CASLAGTRPTGELFF. The DNA of the CDR3 is TGTGCCAGCCTGGCGGGAACCAGACCCACCGGGGAGCTGTTTTTT.